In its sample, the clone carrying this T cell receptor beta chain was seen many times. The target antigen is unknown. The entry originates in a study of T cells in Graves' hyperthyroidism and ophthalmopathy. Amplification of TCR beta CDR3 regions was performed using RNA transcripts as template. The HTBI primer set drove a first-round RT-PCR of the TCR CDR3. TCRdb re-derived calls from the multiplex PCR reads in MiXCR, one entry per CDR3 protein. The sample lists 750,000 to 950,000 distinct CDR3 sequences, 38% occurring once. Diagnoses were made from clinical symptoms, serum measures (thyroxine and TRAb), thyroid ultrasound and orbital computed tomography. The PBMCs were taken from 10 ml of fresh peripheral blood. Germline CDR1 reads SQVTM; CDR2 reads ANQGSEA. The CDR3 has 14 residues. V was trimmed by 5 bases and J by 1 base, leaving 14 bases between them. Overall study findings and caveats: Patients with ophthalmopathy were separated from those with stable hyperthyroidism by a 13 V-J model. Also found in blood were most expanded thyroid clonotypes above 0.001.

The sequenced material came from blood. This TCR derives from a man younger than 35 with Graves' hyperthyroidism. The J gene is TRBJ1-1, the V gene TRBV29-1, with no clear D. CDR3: CSVLAHNSNTEAFF. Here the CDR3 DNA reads TGCAGCGTTTTAGCCCACAACTCGAACACTGAAGCTTTCTTT.